Sequencing of this TCR beta chain was carried out in a study of radiotherapy plus CTLA-4 blockade in lung cancer. Sequencing was performed with immunoSEQ multiplex PCR; in TCRdb, only in-frame clones are kept and a portion is missing. The sample carries some 94,000 clones, about four fifths recorded once. This clone was observed once. The CDR3 is 13 amino acids. The junction had 6 bases not matched to a gene; V was cut back by 3 bases and J by 8 bases. Germline V gene data show CDR1 as MNHEY and CDR2 as SMNVEV (reference sequence). This sequence originates from a human donor with non-small cell lung cancer that progressed on radiotherapy plus ipilimumab. This rearrangement joins TRBV27 to TRBJ1-2; TRBD1 aligns across 7 bases. This specimen was peripheral blood, taken from a patient treated with radiotherapy plus ipilimumab. The CDR3 sequence: CASSFRQGGGYTF. DNA of the CDR3: TGTGCCAGCAGTTTTAGACAGGGAGGAGGCTACACCTTC.